Detailed here is one TCR beta chain. Sequencing used immunoSEQ multiplex PCR; TCRdb keeps in-frame clones, though not all of them. The sample includes 180,000 or so clones, about 86% of them seen just once. The data belong to a study of blood T cell repertoires in COVID-19. At the level of the study: Spain, Italy and the United States supplied samples that represented acute and convalescent COVID-19. PBMCs, B-cell-depleted T cells, or T cells were the source of the cDNA or gDNA that made up the material.

Germline V gene lookup returns CDR1 SGHDN and CDR2 FVKESK. The CDR3 runs to 16 residues. The V gene lost 0 bases and the J gene lost 4 bases, with 13 bases spanning the gap. This chain links TRBV14 with TRBJ1-3, with TRBD1 as a possible D gene (6 bases). The sequence derives from a man aged 35-49 years who had recovered from COVID-19. Sequences were obtained from PBMCs or T cells enriched from blood (not recorded which). This CDR3 is CASSQEVQGRGNTIYF. CDR3 nucleotides: TGTGCCAGCAGCCAAGAAGTACAGGGAAGGGGAAACACCATATATTTT.